Listed below are T cell receptor beta chains from one sample, sequenced in a study of CD8+ T cells in alopecia areata. Data came from immunoSEQ multiplex PCR; TCRdb stores just in-frame clones and leaves some out. The table has roughly 20,000 clones, around three fifths seen once; the top ten hold over 6%. This material consisted of skin, taken at week 0. The receptors derive from a human donor with alopecia areata. Both conserved end residues are trimmed from each CDR3. The order of the fields is V gene, D gene, J gene, CDR3 protein. D genes are given only for firm matches.

V gene: TRBV5-6
D gene: -
J gene: TRBJ1-2
CDR3 protein: ASSLASGTLNYGYT

V gene: TRBV7-9
D gene: TRBD2
J gene: TRBJ2-1
CDR3 protein: ASSLAPGLAWGYNEQF

V gene: TRBV7-2
D gene: TRBD2
J gene: TRBJ2-5
CDR3 protein: ASSAHPGLAGGETQY

V gene: TRBV6-1
D gene: -
J gene: TRBJ2-7
CDR3 protein: ASREQVKQY

V gene: TRBV7-9
D gene: -
J gene: TRBJ1-6
CDR3 protein: ASSFDPGGSPLH

V gene: TRBV29-1
D gene: -
J gene: TRBJ2-5
CDR3 protein: SVIMGARQETQY

V gene: TRBV10-3
D gene: -
J gene: TRBJ2-3
CDR3 protein: AISESGTGVSDTQY

V gene: TRBV27
D gene: TRBD1
J gene: TRBJ2-7
CDR3 protein: ASSTVGTGDHEQY

V gene: TRBV30
D gene: -
J gene: TRBJ2-5
CDR3 protein: AWRRPRVQETQY

V gene: TRBV6-6
D gene: TRBD1
J gene: -
CDR3 protein: ASSYGTGGLEQY

V gene: TRBV5-1
D gene: -
J gene: TRBJ1-1
CDR3 protein: ASSLGGGPTEAF

V gene: TRBV4-3
D gene: -
J gene: TRBJ1-4
CDR3 protein: ASSQEGDMAEKLF

V gene: TRBV5-1
D gene: TRBD1
J gene: TRBJ2-4
CDR3 protein: ASSTGGIAKNIQY

V gene: TRBV7-2
D gene: -
J gene: -
CDR3 protein: ASSLASQLAYEQY

V gene: TRBV27
D gene: -
J gene: TRBJ2-5
CDR3 protein: ASSAHTGRETQY

V gene: TRBV6-6
D gene: -
J gene: TRBJ2-7
CDR3 protein: ASTGTSHEQY

V gene: TRBV19
D gene: -
J gene: TRBJ2-7
CDR3 protein: ASRGTWSSYEQY

V gene: TRBV6-1
D gene: -
J gene: TRBJ1-1
CDR3 protein: ASSIWTGDTEAF

V gene: TRBV6-4
D gene: -
J gene: TRBJ2-3
CDR3 protein: ASSAVSTDTQY

V gene: TRBV7-2
D gene: -
J gene: TRBJ1-2
CDR3 protein: ASSSGEFTGYT

V gene: TRBV7-2
D gene: -
J gene: TRBJ2-2
CDR3 protein: ASSSPPLGPLF

V gene: TRBV7-2
D gene: -
J gene: TRBJ1-1
CDR3 protein: ASASGANTEAF

V gene: TRBV5-1
D gene: -
J gene: TRBJ2-5
CDR3 protein: ASSRGAGQETQY

V gene: TRBV7-2
D gene: -
J gene: TRBJ2-7
CDR3 protein: ASSLANRVGNEQY

V gene: TRBV19
D gene: TRBD2
J gene: TRBJ2-1
CDR3 protein: ASSLAGGLNEQF

V gene: TRBV7-9
D gene: -
J gene: TRBJ1-2
CDR3 protein: ASSSLGFDYGYT

V gene: TRBV5-1
D gene: -
J gene: TRBJ1-1
CDR3 protein: ASGQQVNTEAF

V gene: TRBV5-1
D gene: -
J gene: TRBJ1-2
CDR3 protein: ASSTRPQTRDLGYT

V gene: TRBV19
D gene: -
J gene: TRBJ2-7
CDR3 protein: ASSRRTIYEQY

V gene: TRBV23-1
D gene: -
J gene: TRBJ2-7
CDR3 protein: ASSQSGSSYEQY

V gene: TRBV9
D gene: -
J gene: TRBJ2-7
CDR3 protein: ASSPTRDTLYEQY

V gene: TRBV7-2
D gene: TRBD2
J gene: TRBJ2-4
CDR3 protein: ASSLAGTSALGLAKNIQY

V gene: TRBV19
D gene: -
J gene: TRBJ2-6
CDR3 protein: ASSIGGSGANVLT

V gene: TRBV7-9
D gene: -
J gene: TRBJ2-6
CDR3 protein: ASSSTTVLGSGANVLT

V gene: TRBV7-2
D gene: TRBD2
J gene: TRBJ2-2
CDR3 protein: ASSLKRGGRGGELF

V gene: TRBV30
D gene: TRBD2
J gene: TRBJ2-4
CDR3 protein: AWTGGRGGKNIQY

V gene: TRBV27
D gene: TRBD1
J gene: TRBJ2-7
CDR3 protein: ASSLEGQGVEY

V gene: TRBV5-4
D gene: TRBD2
J gene: TRBJ2-1
CDR3 protein: ASSTWTSDEQF

V gene: TRBV11-2
D gene: -
J gene: TRBJ2-7
CDR3 protein: ASSYHENYEQY

V gene: TRBV4-1
D gene: -
J gene: TRBJ2-2
CDR3 protein: ASSQGVGWSTGELF

V gene: TRBV7-2
D gene: TRBD2
J gene: TRBJ2-3
CDR3 protein: ASSPAGRGATDTQY

V gene: TRBV5-4
D gene: -
J gene: TRBJ2-2
CDR3 protein: ASSIMGRDGELF

V gene: TRBV7-2
D gene: TRBD1
J gene: TRBJ1-2
CDR3 protein: ASSFSNRGFGYT

V gene: TRBV6-5
D gene: -
J gene: TRBJ1-1
CDR3 protein: ASRGGNTEAF

V gene: TRBV14
D gene: -
J gene: TRBJ2-7
CDR3 protein: ASSQSPGGNQY

V gene: TRBV7-2
D gene: -
J gene: TRBJ2-5
CDR3 protein: ASSLSGSRETQY

V gene: TRBV7-2
D gene: TRBD2
J gene: TRBJ2-3
CDR3 protein: ASSLRGSGGATDTQY

V gene: TRBV6-5
D gene: -
J gene: TRBJ2-3
CDR3 protein: ASRVKTSTDTQY

V gene: TRBV10-3
D gene: -
J gene: TRBJ1-6
CDR3 protein: AISDPRRPYNSPLH

V gene: TRBV10-1
D gene: -
J gene: TRBJ2-5
CDR3 protein: ASSGSLAGGQETQY

V gene: TRBV4-3
D gene: TRBD1
J gene: TRBJ2-6
CDR3 protein: ASSLQGPSSGANVLT

V gene: TRBV19
D gene: TRBD1
J gene: TRBJ1-1
CDR3 protein: ASSIPWTGGNTEAF

V gene: TRBV5-1
D gene: TRBD2
J gene: TRBJ2-1
CDR3 protein: ASSLGLAGAFYNEQF

V gene: TRBV18
D gene: -
J gene: TRBJ2-3
CDR3 protein: ASSPNGGRTDTQY

V gene: TRBV11-2
D gene: -
J gene: TRBJ2-2
CDR3 protein: ASSFGGGGTGELF

V gene: TRBV5-1
D gene: -
J gene: TRBJ2-5
CDR3 protein: ASSLQGRETQY

V gene: TRBV5-4
D gene: -
J gene: TRBJ1-2
CDR3 protein: ASSLAGADRIYGYT

V gene: TRBV4-1
D gene: -
J gene: TRBJ2-3
CDR3 protein: ASSQTRHGSDTQY